One sample yielded the 28 T cell receptor beta chains listed below, sequenced in a study of T-cell reconstitution after alpha-beta-depleted transplantation in children. The authors prepared the TCRbeta library with unique molecular identifiers. TCRdb used MiXCR to reprocess the PCR reads, holding one entry per CDR3 protein. The sample holds around 960,000 distinct CDR3 sequences, less than 30% seen once. Sequencing used PBMCs, mostly from graft donor cells, obtained 360 days after TCRalphabeta/CD19-depleted stem cell transplant. The receptors derive from a boy under two years old who had a stem cell transplant for SCID, so the T cells may come from the graft donor.

The chain carries TRBV5-1 and TRBJ2-1; D might be TRBD2 (5 bases). The ends were cut back, 0 bases at V and 6 bases at J, with 13 bases in the middle. Per the germline V gene, CDR1 is SGHRS and CDR2 is YFSETQ. CDR3 length equals 15 residues. CDR3 residues: CASSLARHAGNEQFF. DNA for the CDR3: TGCGCCAGCAGCTTGGCGAGACATGCGGGCAATGAGCAGTTCTTC. The full variable domain, completed using reference TRBV5-1 and TRBJ2-1, is KAGVTQTPRYLIKTRGQQVTLSCSPISGHRSVSWYQQTPGQGLQFLFEYFSETQRNKGNFPGRFSGRQFSNSRSEMNVSTLELGDSALYLCASSLARHAGNEQFFGPGTRLTVL.

This clonotype was detected only a few times. V and J are TRBV15 and TRBJ2-7; D not resolved. CDR3 length equals 13 residues. Trimming pared 1 base from V and 3 bases from J, leaving 7 bases between. Germline CDR1 is LNHNV and CDR2 is YYDKDF (reference sequence). As DNA, the CDR3 is TGTGCCACCAGCAGAGGTCTCGACTACGAGCAGTACTTC. It yields the protein CATSRGLDYEQYF.

V and J are TRBV6-2 or TRBV6-3 and TRBJ2-3; D is undetermined. The CDR3 is made up of 15 amino acids. V lost 6 bases and J lost 6, with 19 bases in between. Germline V gives CDR1 MNHEY, CDR2 SVGEGT. The CDR3 here is CASSPIQAGLDTQYF. The CDR3 bases are TGTGCCAGCAGCCCTATCCAAGCTGGGTTGGATACGCAGTATTTT.

CDR3: CASSWLGGGTYEQYF. CDR3 bases: TGTGCCAGCAGTTGGCTTGGCGGGGGCACCTACGAGCAGTACTTC. The gene calls are TRBV27 and TRBJ2-7, with D maybe TRBD2 (7 bases). The germline V gene has CDR1 MNHEY and CDR2 SMNVEV (reference sequence). The CDR3 runs to 15 residues. V was trimmed by 4 bases and J by 2 bases, leaving 15 bases between them.

The rearrangement links TRBV7-6 to TRBJ2-1; D is uncertain. From germline, CDR1 is SGHVS and CDR2 FNYEAQ. The V and J ends lost 5 bases and 9 bases respectively, with 14 bases between them. CDR3 size: 13 residues. For the CDR3, the DNA is TGTGCCAGCAGCCGCCGACTCATTGGTGAGCAGTTCTTC. It specifies CASSRRLIGEQFF.

This sequence joins TRBV7-2 and TRBJ2-1, with D perhaps being TRBD1 or TRBD2 (5 bases each). The CDR3 is made up of 15 amino acids. V lost 5 bases, J lost 2 bases, and 13 bases lay in between. Germline V gene data show CDR1 as SGHTA and CDR2 as FQGNSA. The CDR3, as DNA: TGTGCCAGCAGCGTTCGGGGCTCCCCCTACAATGAGCAGTTCTTC. Protein product: CASSVRGSPYNEQFF.

The V call is TRBV9, the J call TRBJ1-5; weak D call: TRBD1 (6 bases). V lost 0 bases to trimming and J lost 1 base, with 11 bases between them. Germline CDR1 and CDR2: SGDLS and YYNGEE. The CDR3 contains 16 residues. In nucleotides, the CDR3 is TGTGCCAGCAGCGTAGGGGCAGGGGAGAGCAATCAGCCCCAGCATTTT. Residues: CASSVGAGESNQPQHF.

The CDR3 nucleotides are TGTGCCAGCACCCAACGGGGGGGTCCGTCCCCCTCAAGGTATTTT. Translation: CASTQRGGPSPSRYF. This sequence joins TRBV12-3 or TRBV12-4 and TRBJ2-3; 8 bases agree with TRBD2. After removal of 7 bases from V and 14 bases from J, the junction contained 20 bases not matched to a gene. The CDR3 extends over 15 amino acids.

Only a few counts were recorded for this clonotype. This chain joins TRBV10-3 and TRBJ2-1; TRBD2 agrees at 9 bases. This CDR3 region has 16 residues. Germline CDR1 is ENHRY and CDR2 is SYGVKD. Trimming removed 0 bases from V and 5 bases from J; junction bases left unmatched: 5. For the CDR3, the DNA is TGTGCCATCAGTGAGTCCGCGGGGGGGCCCAACAATGAGCAGTTCTTC. Its translation: CAISESAGGPNNEQFF.

The CDR3: CSVGGGTGTILPYEQYF. In DNA, the CDR3 is TGCAGCGTTGGAGGAGGGACAGGGACAATCTTACCGTACGAGCAGTACTTC. The rearrangement links TRBV29-1 to TRBJ2-7; 9 positions agree with TRBD1. With 4 bases clipped from V and 4 bases from J, the junction kept 17 bases outside the gene matches. Germline V lookup: CDR1 SQVTM, CDR2 ANQGSEA. CDR3 length: 17 amino acids.

This chain connects TRBV6-2 or TRBV6-3 to TRBJ2-2; the D gene is possibly TRBD2 (5 bases). With 9 bases removed from V and 3 bases from J, the gap between germline ends came to 14 bases. CDR1 MNHEY and CDR2 SVGEGT come from the germline V gene. The CDR3 is 14 amino acids. The CDR3 loop is CASGEFLYTGELFF. The CDR3 nucleotides read TGTGCCAGTGGGGAGTTTCTGTACACCGGGGAGCTGTTTTTT.

CDR3 sequence (DNA): TGTGCCAGCAGTTACTCGACATCCTACAATGAGCAGTTCTTC. Translation: CASSYSTSYNEQFF. This chain joins TRBV6-5 and TRBJ2-1, with D hard to call. Trimming stripped 0 bases from V and 1 base from J, with 4 bases between. There are 14 residues in the CDR3. The V gene's germline CDR1 is MNHEY and CDR2 SVGAGI.

This clonotype was observed a few times. This rearrangement joins TRBV12-3 or TRBV12-4 to TRBJ1-5; 7 bases are shared with TRBD1. V was pared by 2 bases and J by 6 bases, with 7 bases of the junction left unmatched. This CDR3 is built from 15 residues. The DNA for the CDR3 is TGTGCCAGCAGTTTATCTCTCAGGGGGGGTCAGCCCCAGCATTTT. As protein: CASSLSLRGGQPQHF.

A single count supports this clonotype. This CDR3 reads CASSSRGLGHNEQFF. The CDR3 DNA sequence: TGTGCCAGCAGTTCCAGGGGACTTGGGCACAATGAGCAGTTCTTC. The chain couples TRBV12-3 or TRBV12-4 to TRBJ2-1, with D perhaps assigned TRBD1 or TRBD2 (6 bases each). Trimming pared 4 bases from V and 5 bases from J, leaving 15 bases between. The CDR3 consists of 15 residues.

V usage is TRBV6-2 or TRBV6-3 and J usage is TRBJ2-5; 14 bases fit TRBD2. The CDR3 runs to 16 residues. V trimming: 7 bases; J trimming: 5 bases; junction bases outside the gene matches: 9. Germline CDR1 is MNHEY and CDR2 is SVGEGT. CDR3 loop: CASTRTGLAGEETQYF. CDR3 bases: TGTGCCAGCACCAGAACGGGACTAGCGGGGGAGGAGACCCAGTACTTC.

This clonotype has just a few counts. The rearrangement joins TRBV6-1 to TRBJ2-7, with a possible D match to TRBD1 (6 bases). The V and J ends lost 7 bases and 1 base respectively, with 14 bases between them. The CDR3 length is 14 residues. The germline V gene encodes CDR1 MNHNS and CDR2 SASEGT. The chain's CDR3 is CASTPRGNSYEQYF. The CDR3 DNA reads TGTGCCAGCACCCCGAGGGGGAATTCCTACGAGCAGTACTTC.

This clonotype appeared a few times. V usage is TRBV6-5 and J usage is TRBJ2-3; the D call may be TRBD1 or TRBD2 (6 bases each). CDR1 and CDR2 (germline): MNHEY, SVGAGI. Trimming took off 3 bases at V and 3 bases at J, with 16 bases between the two ends. The CDR3 has 16 amino acids. This chain's CDR3 is CASSYTPGAGTDTQYF. DNA for the CDR3: TGTGCCAGCAGTTATACGCCGGGGGCTGGGACAGATACGCAGTATTTT.

The CDR3 bases are TGTGCCAGCAGCTTAGCTGAGGGGAACGAGCAGTACTTC. Translation: CASSLAEGNEQYF. This rearrangement joins TRBV7-7 to TRBJ2-7; either TRBD1 or TRBD2 may fit D (5 bases each). Trimming took 0 bases from V and 5 from J, leaving 8 bases between them. This CDR3 is 13 amino acids long. Germline loops: CDR1 SSHAT, CDR2 FNYEAQ (reference sequence).

This clonotype was seen more than once but under ten times. The chain carries TRBV4-3 and TRBJ2-1; D may be TRBD2 (5 bases). Germline CDR1 reads LGHNA; CDR2 reads YSLEER. The CDR3 spans 15 residues. The V end was cut by 2 bases, the J end by 2 bases, with 10 bases between. CDR3 protein: CASSQIGETYNEQFF. The CDR3 DNA follows: TGCGCCAGCAGCCAAATCGGGGAGACCTACAATGAGCAGTTCTTC.

This clonotype was observed a handful of times. This chain links TRBV6-1 with TRBJ2-5, with D possibly TRBD2 on 6 matching bases. The CDR3 is made up of 15 amino acids. V dropped 7 bases and J dropped 5 bases, with 20 bases sitting between them. The germline CDR1 and CDR2 sequences are MNHNS and SASEGT. CDR3 amino acids: CASTHTQGGEETQYF. The CDR3 nucleotides read TGTGCCAGCACTCATACTCAGGGAGGAGAGGAGACCCAGTACTTC.

This clonotype was counted only a few times. The V call is TRBV12-3 or TRBV12-4, the J call TRBJ2-7; D is ambiguous. Trimming removed 5 bases from V and 0 bases from J, with 11 bases in between. This CDR3 contains 14 residues. The CDR3 spells CASSPLPSSYEQYF. The CDR3 DNA reads as TGTGCCAGCAGTCCTCTCCCCAGCTCCTACGAGCAGTACTTC.

This clonotype was counted many times. The chain links TRBV20-1 to TRBJ2-1, with D perhaps matching TRBD1 (6 bases). V was pared by 4 bases and J by 9 bases, with 13 bases between. Germline V gene lookup returns CDR1 DFQATT and CDR2 SNEGSKA (reference sequence). CDR3 length: 12 residues. CDR3 bases: TGCAGTGCTACCAGAGACAGGCGTGAGCAGTTCTTC. It yields the protein CSATRDRREQFF.

The rearrangement joins TRBV7-2 to TRBJ2-1; 8 nucleotides align to TRBD2. The CDR3 totals 14 residues. CDR1 and CDR2 from the germline V gene are SGHTA and FQGNSA. J was trimmed by 4 bases and V by 6 bases; bases with no gene match: 5. CDR3 protein: CASSPAGEYNEQFF. CDR3 nucleotide sequence: TGTGCCAGCAGTCCAGCGGGAGAGTACAATGAGCAGTTCTTC.

The chain has TRBV12-3 or TRBV12-4 and TRBJ2-1, with 8 bases fitting TRBD1. The ends lost 8 bases at V and 8 bases at J; junction bases unmatched: 8. CDR3 size: 13 residues. The DNA of the CDR3 is TGTGCCAGCCTCAGGACAGGGCGGGATGAGCAGTTCTTC. As protein: CASLRTGRDEQFF.

V gene TRBV12-3 or TRBV12-4 combines with J gene TRBJ2-2; a weak D match, TRBD1 (5 bases). The CDR3 loop spans 15 amino acids. Deletions cut 3 bases from V and 5 bases from J, with 13 bases between. The CDR3 sequence: CASSFWSAGTGELFF. CDR3 coding DNA: TGTGCCAGCAGTTTTTGGAGCGCAGGGACCGGGGAGCTGTTTTTT.

The chain uses TRBV25-1 and TRBJ2-7; the D gene is possibly TRBD1 (6 bases). Trimming cost V 3 bases and J 2 bases, with 20 bases left between them. The germline V gene encodes CDR1 MGHDK and CDR2 SYGVNS. The CDR3 has 17 residues. The CDR3 loop is CASSDSQWGLPTYEQYF. The DNA for the CDR3 is TGTGCCAGCAGTGATTCCCAATGGGGGCTCCCTACCTACGAGCAGTACTTC.

The chain combines TRBV20-1 with TRBJ1-4; D possibly corresponds to TRBD1 (6 bases). The CDR3 covers 16 residues. Per germline, CDR1 DFQATT and CDR2 SNEGSKA (reference sequence). Trimming left V 6 bases short and J 4 bases short, with 21 bases between. CDR3 amino acids: CSAMTLRGTNNEKLFF. As DNA, the CDR3 is TGCAGTGCCATGACCCTTCGGGGGACAAATAATGAAAAACTGTTTTTT.

This clonotype was counted once. The chain employs TRBV10-3 and TRBJ1-3, with TRBD1 identical over 8 bases. Germline trimming cut 3 bases from V and 8 bases from J; bases unmatched to any gene: 3. Germline-derived CDR1 and CDR2 are ENHRY and SYGVKD. The CDR3 has 13 residues. This CDR3 is CAISEQGVDTIYF. CDR3 DNA sequence: TGTGCCATCAGTGAACAGGGGGTGGACACCATATATTTT.